The rows below give T cell receptor beta chains drawn from one sample of a study of T cell responses to AZD1222 COVID-19 vaccine. TCRdb's table, derived via immunoSEQ multiplex PCR, lists solely in-frame clones and lacks some. The table includes approximately 110,000 clones, 92% detected once. Sample: peripheral blood, taken on day 0 of AZD1222 vaccination. The origin of the receptors is an adult in good health. The CDR3 runs from the conserved cysteine through the conserved F or W. The D gene is left open where the match is weak. Part of the rows lack a size; the others show once, few, many or a class for expanded clones.

j_call v_call d_call clone_size cdr3_nt cdr3_aa
TRBJ2-7 TRBV4-1 . . TGCGCCAGCAGCCAAGAACCGGTACTAGGCTACGAGCAGTACTTC CASSQEPVLGYEQYF
TRBJ2-1 TRBV19 . . TGTGCCAGTAGTATAGGCCGGGGGTCGACATTCAATGAGCAGTTCTTC CASSIGRGSTFNEQFF
TRBJ1-3 TRBV9 . . TGTGCCAGCAGCAAATCGGACAGTCCCTCTGGAAACACCATATATTTT CASSKSDSPSGNTIYF
TRBJ2-1 TRBV6-6 . . TGTGCCAGCAGTTACTCGATCGGGGGGCCGGAGAATGAGCAGTTCTTC CASSYSIGGPENEQFF
TRBJ2-7 TRBV7-9 TRBD1 . TGTGCCAGCAGCTCTGGGACAGGGTCCAGCGAGCAGTACTTC CASSSGTGSSEQYF
TRBJ1-2 TRBV28 . . TGTGCCAGTGCCGGATGGATCCCTGTGGGGTATGGCTACACCTTC CASAGWIPVGYGYTF
TRBJ1-3 TRBV6-2/TRBV6-3 . . TGTGCCAGCAGTTACTCGGAGGTCCTGACGAACACCATATATTTT CASSYSEVLTNTIYF
TRBJ2-3 TRBV7-3 . . TGTGCCAGCAGCTCGCTTAGCACAGATACGCAGTATTTT CASSSLSTDTQYF
TRBJ1-4 TRBV6-2/TRBV6-3 . . TGTGCCAGCAGTTACTCGGTGGCAGCTAATGAAAAACTGTTTTTT CASSYSVAANEKLFF
TRBJ1-3 TRBV16 . . TGTGCCAGCAGCCAGTACGTTGGAAACACCATATATTTT CASSQYVGNTIYF
TRBJ1-1 TRBV7-9 TRBD1 once TGTGCCAGCAGTCAAACAGGGGGCACTGAAGCTTTCTTT CASSQTGGTEAFF
TRBJ2-7 TRBV7-2 . few TGTGCCAGCAGCTTAATTCCTTCCTACGAGCAGTACTTC CASSLIPSYEQYF
TRBJ1-2 TRBV11-2 . . TGTGCCAGCAGCTTAGAGGGGGACTATGGCTACACCTTC CASSLEGDYGYTF
TRBJ1-1 TRBV11-2 . . TGTGCCAGCAGCTTAGTTCGGGCAGACACTGAAGCTTTCTTT CASSLVRADTEAFF
TRBJ2-3 TRBV29-1 TRBD2 . TGCACTTACTCGGGACTAGCGGGAGGCCTGGGGGGCACAGATACGCAGTATTTT CTYSGLAGGLGGTDTQYF
TRBJ1-5 TRBV24-1 . . TGTGCCACCAGTGAAGACGGGGATCAGCCCCAGCATTTT CATSEDGDQPQHF
TRBJ1-2 TRBV28 . few TGTGCCAGCAGTTTATCAGGTAGTGGCTATGGCTACACCTTC CASSLSGSGYGYTF
TRBJ2-5 TRBV11-2 . . TGTGCCAGCAGCTTCGGCGGGAACGTGTTAAAAGAGACCCAGTACTTC CASSFGGNVLKETQYF
TRBJ1-6 TRBV6-6 TRBD1 . TGTGCCAGCAGTAACGACAGGGTGGGATCACCCCTCCACTTT CASSNDRVGSPLHF
TRBJ2-4 TRBV18 TRBD1 . TGTGCCAGCTCACCAGGGGACAGCTGGAACATTCAGTACTTC CASSPGDSWNIQYF
TRBJ1-5 TRBV30 . . TGTGCCTCGGGGAGGGGAGGCAATCAGCCCCAGCATTTT CASGRGGNQPQHF
TRBJ2-1 TRBV6-2/TRBV6-3 . once TGTGCCAGCAGTCTCTTGACAGCCTACAATGAGCAGTTCTTC CASSLLTAYNEQFF
TRBJ1-5 TRBV4-2 . . TGTGCCAGCAGCCAACGGCCCCTTTCGACTCAGCCCCAGCATTTT CASSQRPLSTQPQHF
TRBJ1-1 TRBV7-2 . . TGTGCCAGCAGCTTATTCACAGAGAACACTGAAGCTTTCTTT CASSLFTENTEAFF
TRBJ1-2 TRBV5-6 . once TGTGCCAGCAGCTTGGGGCGGCGTTCTAATGGCTACACCTTC CASSLGRRSNGYTF
TRBJ1-1 TRBV7-3 . . TGTGCCAGCAGCCTCGACAGGAACACTGAAGCTTTCTTT CASSLDRNTEAFF
TRBJ2-1 TRBV9 TRBD2 . TGTGCCAGCAGCCCCCGCAGTGGAGCGGGGGGGAGCAATGAGCAGTTCTTC CASSPRSGAGGSNEQFF
TRBJ2-1 TRBV6-4 TRBD2 . TGTGCCAGCAGTGACGCGGGAGGGATTCACAATGAGCAGTTCTTC CASSDAGGIHNEQFF
TRBJ2-7 TRBV5-1 . . TGCGCCAGCAGCTTCTCCGGGACCGACCTCTACGAGCAGTACTTC CASSFSGTDLYEQYF
TRBJ1-4 TRBV11-2 TRBD1 . TGTGCCAGCAGACCCACAGGGGGTACAGGAGGAGAAAAACTGTTTTTT CASRPTGGTGGEKLFF
TRBJ1-4 TRBV9 . . TGTGCCAGCAGCGTCGGCACAGGGCAGAATGAAAAACTGTTTTTT CASSVGTGQNEKLFF
TRBJ1-5 TRBV4-3 . . TGCGCCAGCAGCCCACGGCGGGGGGCCAATCAGCCCCAGCATTTT CASSPRRGANQPQHF
TRBJ1-1 TRBV30 TRBD1 . TGTGCCTGGGACAGGGGGAGTCACACTGAAGCTTTCTTT CAWDRGSHTEAFF
TRBJ1-3 TRBV4-3 TRBD1 once TGCGCCAGCAGCCAAGCCTGGACAGGCTCTGGAAACACCATATATTTT CASSQAWTGSGNTIYF
TRBJ2-1 TRBV2 . . TGTGCCAGCACTTGGATAGCAAGGGGTAATGAGCAGTTCTTC CASTWIARGNEQFF
TRBJ2-1 TRBV7-2 TRBD1 . TGTGCCAGCAGCTTCCGGGACAGATCAATCAATGAGCAGTTCTTC CASSFRDRSINEQFF
TRBJ2-7 TRBV7-3 . . TGTGCCAGCAGCTCCACCAGGGAACGCGAGCAGTACTTC CASSSTREREQYF
TRBJ2-7 TRBV28 TRBD1 . TGTGCCAGCAGTTCAGGGGGCGAGGTCTACGAGCAGTACTTC CASSSGGEVYEQYF
TRBJ2-3 TRBV7-3 TRBD1 . TGTGCCAGCAGCAAACAGGGGGCTCGGGCAGATACGCAGTATTTT CASSKQGARADTQYF
TRBJ1-1 TRBV28 . . TGTGCCAGCATCCTACCCCAAGGGAACACTGAAGCTTTCTTT CASILPQGNTEAFF
TRBJ2-7 TRBV7-9 . . TGTGCCAGCAGCCCCTGGCCTCTAACCTACGAGCAGTACTTC CASSPWPLTYEQYF
TRBJ2-7 TRBV19 . once TGTGCCAGTAGTATAGATAGGAATTCCTACGAGCAGTACTTC CASSIDRNSYEQYF
TRBJ1-2 TRBV11-2 . . TGTGCCAGCAGCTTAGATTCTCGGGAAGTAGCTAACTATGGCTACACCTTC CASSLDSREVANYGYTF
TRBJ1-6 TRBV18 TRBD1 . TGTGCCAGCTCACCCCGGGACAGATCCTATAATTCACCCCTCCACTTT CASSPRDRSYNSPLHF
TRBJ2-1 TRBV6-4 TRBD2 . TGTGCCAGCAGTGAGAGCAGTAGCGGGGTGGATGAGCAGTTCTTC CASSESSSGVDEQFF
TRBJ1-2 TRBV11-2 . . TGTGCCAGCAGCCTCGGGCCGGGGGGCAACTATGGCTACACCTTC CASSLGPGGNYGYTF
TRBJ2-5 TRBV14 TRBD2 . TGTGCCAGCAGCCTACCGGGACTAGCGGGTGGGGAGACCCAGTACTTC CASSLPGLAGGETQYF
TRBJ1-3 TRBV29-1 . . TGCAGCGTTGGTCAGGGGTCTGGAAACACCATATATTTT CSVGQGSGNTIYF
TRBJ2-7 TRBV4-3 TRBD1 . TGCGCCAGCAGCCAGCTAGAGGGGACAGTCTACGAGCAGTACTTC CASSQLEGTVYEQYF
TRBJ1-4 TRBV15 . . TGTGCCACCAGCAGAGGCAATGAAAAACTGTTTTTT CATSRGNEKLFF
TRBJ2-2 TRBV5-1 TRBD2 . TGCGCCAGCGCCCCGCTAGCGGGAGCCGACGGGGAGCTGTTTTTT CASAPLAGADGELFF
TRBJ1-1 TRBV19 . . TGTGCCAGTAGTATAGGGCCGGGACGAGCTTTCTTT CASSIGPGRAFF
TRBJ2-1 TRBV11-3 TRBD1 few TGTGCCAGCAGCTTCGGACAGGGATACAATGAGCAGTTCTTC CASSFGQGYNEQFF
TRBJ1-1 TRBV3-1/TRBV3-2 . once TGTGCCAGCAGAGTTGGGGAGGGGACAGCTTTCTTT CASRVGEGTAFF
TRBJ2-1 TRBV6-2/TRBV6-3 TRBD2 . TGTGCCAGCAGTTACACTAGCGGGGGGTACAATGAGCAGTTCTTC CASSYTSGGYNEQFF
TRBJ1-2 TRBV4-3 . . TGCGCCAGCAGCCAAGATTTGGCCTCGGCCTATGGCTACACCTTC CASSQDLASAYGYTF
TRBJ2-5 TRBV7-3 . . TGTGCCAGCAGCCCCCAAGTGGATCGATTAGAGACCCAGTACTTC CASSPQVDRLETQYF
TRBJ2-3 TRBV5-6 TRBD1 . TGTGCCAGCAGCCAAGTCCCGGGACAGGGTGCAGATACGCAGTATTTT CASSQVPGQGADTQYF
TRBJ1-1 TRBV28 . . TGTGCCAGCAGAGTAACACTGAACACTGAAGCTTTCTTT CASRVTLNTEAFF